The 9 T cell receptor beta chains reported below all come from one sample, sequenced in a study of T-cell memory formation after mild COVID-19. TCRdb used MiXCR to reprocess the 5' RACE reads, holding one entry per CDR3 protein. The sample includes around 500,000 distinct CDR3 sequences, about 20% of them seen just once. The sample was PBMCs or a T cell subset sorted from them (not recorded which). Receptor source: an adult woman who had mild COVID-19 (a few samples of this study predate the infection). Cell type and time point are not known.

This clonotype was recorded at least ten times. The CDR3 is CASSLGGGYEQYF. The CDR3 nucleotides read TGCGCCAGCAGCTTAGGTGGGGGGTACGAGCAGTACTTC. V gene TRBV5-1 combines with J gene TRBJ2-7; D is possibly TRBD2 (6 bases). V dropped 2 bases and J dropped 4 bases, with 10 bases sitting between them. The CDR3 is 13 amino acids. The germline V gene encodes CDR1 SGHRS and CDR2 YFSETQ.

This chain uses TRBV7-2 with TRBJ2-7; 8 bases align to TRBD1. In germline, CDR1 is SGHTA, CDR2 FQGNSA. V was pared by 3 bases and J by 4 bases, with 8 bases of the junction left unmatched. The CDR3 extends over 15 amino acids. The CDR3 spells CASSLTGARGYEQYF. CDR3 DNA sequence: TGTGCCAGCAGCTTGACAGGGGCCAGGGGATACGAGCAGTACTTC.

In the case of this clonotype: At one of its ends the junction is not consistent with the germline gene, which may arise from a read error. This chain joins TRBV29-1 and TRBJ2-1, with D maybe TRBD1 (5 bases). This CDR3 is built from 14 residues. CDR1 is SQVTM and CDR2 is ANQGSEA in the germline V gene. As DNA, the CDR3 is TGCAGCGTCGAAGGACCGACAGTCTACAATGAGCAGTTCTTC. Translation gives CSVEGPTVYNEQFF.

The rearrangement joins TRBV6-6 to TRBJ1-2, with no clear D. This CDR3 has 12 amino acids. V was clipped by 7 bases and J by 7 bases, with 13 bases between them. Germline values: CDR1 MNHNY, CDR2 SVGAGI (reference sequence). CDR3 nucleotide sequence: TGTGCCAGCATCGACTCGGGGTCTGGCTACACCTTC. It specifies CASIDSGSGYTF.

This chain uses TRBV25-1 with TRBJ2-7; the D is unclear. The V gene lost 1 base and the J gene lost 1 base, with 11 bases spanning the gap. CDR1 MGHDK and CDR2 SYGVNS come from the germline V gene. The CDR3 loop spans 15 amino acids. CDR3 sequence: CASSELGPSSYEQYF. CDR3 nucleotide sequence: TGTGCCAGCAGTGAATTAGGTCCCAGTTCCTACGAGCAGTACTTC.

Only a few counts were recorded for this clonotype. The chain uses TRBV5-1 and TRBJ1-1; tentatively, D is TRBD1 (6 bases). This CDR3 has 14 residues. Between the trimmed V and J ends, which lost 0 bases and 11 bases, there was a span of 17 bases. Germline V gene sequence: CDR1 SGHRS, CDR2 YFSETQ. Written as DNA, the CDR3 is TGCGCCAGCAGCTTGGACAGGGCGCGACCCAACGCTTTCTTT. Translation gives CASSLDRARPNAFF.

CDR3 sequence (DNA): TGTGCCAGCACTGGGGGGACTGGGGCCAACGTCCTGACTTTC. This gives the protein CASTGGTGANVLTF. V and J are TRBV28 and TRBJ2-6; D may be TRBD2 (6 bases). V dropped 7 bases and J dropped 2 bases, with 9 bases sitting between them. The CDR3 is made up of 14 amino acids. Germline assignment: CDR1 MDHEN and CDR2 SYDVKM.

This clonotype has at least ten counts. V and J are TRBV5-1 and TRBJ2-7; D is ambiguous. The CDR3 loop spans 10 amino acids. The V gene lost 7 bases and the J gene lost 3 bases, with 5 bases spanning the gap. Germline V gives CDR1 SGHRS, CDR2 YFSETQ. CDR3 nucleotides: TGCGCCAGCGAGGTCTACGAGCAGTACTTC. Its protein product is CASEVYEQYF.

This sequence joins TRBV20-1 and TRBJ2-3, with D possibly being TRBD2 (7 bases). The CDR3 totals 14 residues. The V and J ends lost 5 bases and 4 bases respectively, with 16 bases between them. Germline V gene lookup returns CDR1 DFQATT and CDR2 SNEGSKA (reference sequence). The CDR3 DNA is TGCAGTGCTCCTCCTGGGGGGGGGCCAGATACGCAGTATTTT. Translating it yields CSAPPGGGPDTQYF.